The 23 T cell receptor beta chains listed next were all sequenced from one sample in a study of blood T cells in healthy people across ages. Then a second PCR, running roughly 7 to 11 cycles, was carried out with a sample-barcoded 5' primer and a J-beta primer mix. TCRdb redid the calling of the 5' RACE reads with MiXCR, one entry per CDR3 protein. The table includes roughly 2 million distinct CDR3 sequences, 40% to 55% detected once. The sequenced sample was blood. The origin of the receptors is a woman between 40 and 55 years old in good health.

The V call is TRBV28, the J call TRBJ2-5; D is undetermined. Between the trimmed V and J ends, which lost 5 bases and 11 bases, there was a span of 21 bases. The germline gives CDR1 MDHEN, CDR2 SYDVKM. The CDR3 has 14 residues. As DNA, the CDR3 is TGTGCCAGCAGTGTGGGTGGAAATTCCGAAGAGCAGTACTTC. It encodes CASSVGGNSEEQYF.

This chain connects TRBV7-2 to TRBJ1-2, with D maybe TRBD1 (6 bases). Germline V lookup: CDR1 SGHTA, CDR2 FQGNSA. The ends were cut back, 5 bases at V and 3 bases at J, with 13 bases in the middle. The CDR3 is made up of 14 amino acids. For the CDR3, the DNA is TGTGCCAGCAGCCCAAACGGGGGGCACTATGGCTACACCTTC. Encoded protein: CASSPNGGHYGYTF.

In this sample, this clonotype turned up many times. This chain's CDR3 is CASSLTSNEQFF. CDR3 coding DNA: TGCGCCAGCAGCTTGACTAGCAATGAGCAGTTCTTC. This chain connects TRBV5-1 to TRBJ2-1, with TRBD2 as a possible D gene (5 bases). Trimming stripped 1 base from V and 6 bases from J, with 5 bases between. This CDR3 contains 12 residues. In germline, CDR1 is SGHRS, CDR2 YFSETQ. The variable domain in full, with the rest retrieved from reference TRBV5-1 and TRBJ2-1, is KAGVTQTPRYLIKTRGQQVTLSCSPISGHRSVSWYQQTPGQGLQFLFEYFSETQRNKGNFPGRFSGRQFSNSRSEMNVSTLELGDSALYLCASSLTSNEQFFGPGTRLTVL.

This clonotype was seen a handful of times. The rearrangement links TRBV6-6 to TRBJ2-3; D remains unclear. Germline-derived CDR1 and CDR2 are MNHNY and SVGAGI (reference sequence). The CDR3 is made up of 14 amino acids. V was pared by 7 bases and J by 0 bases, with 11 bases between. CDR3 loop: CASNWKGSTDTQYF. In DNA, the CDR3 is TGTGCCAGCAATTGGAAGGGTAGCACAGATACGCAGTATTTT.

A single count supports this clonotype. This chain links TRBV5-1 with TRBJ2-7; D is unclear. This CDR3 has 11 amino acids. Germline CDR1 and CDR2: SGHRS and YFSETQ. Trimming took off 4 bases at V and 7 bases at J, with 9 bases between the two ends. CDR3 sequence (DNA): TGCGCCAGCAGCAACGCCGTGGAGCAGTACTTC. It yields the protein CASSNAVEQYF.

This chain connects TRBV7-9 to TRBJ1-5, with 8 bases lining up with TRBD1. The CDR3 sequence is 16 residues long. The V and J ends lost 2 bases and 5 bases, in that order; junction bases with no gene match: 8. Germline CDR1 reads SEHNR; CDR2 reads FQNEAQ (reference sequence). CDR3 in amino acids: CASSLSWTGRHQPQHF. The CDR3, as DNA: TGTGCCAGCAGCTTATCTTGGACAGGGAGGCATCAGCCCCAGCATTTT. The whole variable domain, remainder taken from reference TRBV7-9 and TRBJ1-5, is DTGVSQNPRHKITKRGQNVTFRCDPISEHNRLYWYRQTLGQGPEFLTYFQNEAQLEKSRLLSDRFSAERPKGSFSTLEIQRTEQGDSAMYLCASSLSWTGRHQPQHFGDGTRLSIL.

This rearrangement joins TRBV20-1 to TRBJ2-3, with TRBD2 matching 13 bases. Per germline, CDR1 DFQATT and CDR2 SNEGSKA (reference sequence). The length of the CDR3 is 16 residues. V was pared by 4 bases and J by 2 bases, with 6 bases of the junction left unmatched. CDR3 region: CSATPGLAGTTDTQYF. CDR3 in DNA: TGCAGTGCTACCCCGGGACTAGCGGGAACCACAGATACGCAGTATTTT.

This chain uses TRBV18 with TRBJ2-4; D call uncertain. The J call is doubtful: the DNA matches TRBJ2-7 better. Per germline, CDR1 KGHSH and CDR2 LQKENI. The CDR3 sequence is 14 residues long. CDR3 coding DNA: TGTGCCAGCTCACCACGGGCCAGCTACTACGAGCAGTACTTC. Translating gives CASSPRASYYEQYF.

The gene calls are TRBV13 and TRBJ2-7; D perhaps matches TRBD2 (6 bases). The J call may be mistaken, given a closer DNA end match to TRBJ2-5. This CDR3 spans 15 amino acids. Germline V lookup: CDR1 PRHDT, CDR2 FYEKMQ (reference sequence). This CDR3 reads CASSLVGRRGETQYF. In nucleotides, the CDR3 is TGTGCCAGCAGCTTAGTGGGCAGACGGGGGGAGACCCAGTACTTC.

The rearrangement joins TRBV15 to TRBJ2-4; D gene uncertain. Germline CDR1 reads LNHNV; CDR2 reads YYDKDF (reference sequence). The V end lost 0 bases, the J end lost 4 bases, and 4 bases lay between the germline ends. The CDR3 length is 13 residues. The CDR3 coding sequence is TGTGCCACCAGCAGAGACTATAAAAACATTCAGTACTTC. Encoded protein: CATSRDYKNIQYF.

The chain has TRBV9 and TRBJ2-1; maybe TRBD2 (7 bases). Germline V gene sequence: CDR1 SGDLS, CDR2 YYNGEE. V was clipped by 0 bases and J by 10 bases, with 26 bases between them. This CDR3 spans 18 amino acids. Here the CDR3 DNA reads TGTGCCAGCAGCGTAGGTCTTACGACGGGGGGCCGAATTAGGGAGCAGTTCTTC. Amino acids: CASSVGLTTGGRIREQFF.

The rearrangement joins TRBV5-1 to TRBJ2-6; weak D call: TRBD1 (5 bases). The CDR3 spans 16 residues. Trimming shortened V by 2 bases and J by 1 base, and 10 bases separated the two germline ends. CDR1 and CDR2 (germline): SGHRS, YFSETQ. The CDR3 is CASSFLRGSGANVLTF. The DNA for the CDR3 is TGCGCCAGCAGCTTCCTAAGGGGTTCTGGGGCCAACGTCCTGACTTTC.

This chain connects TRBV2 to TRBJ1-6, with TRBD1 matching over 7 bases. The germline CDR1 and CDR2 sequences are SNHLY and FYNNEI. V was pared by 6 bases and J by 6 bases, with 8 bases of the junction left unmatched. The CDR3 covers 15 residues. CDR3: CASRAPGQPNSPLHF. The CDR3 DNA reads TGTGCCAGCAGAGCCCCGGGACAGCCTAATTCACCCCTCCACTTT.

The V call is TRBV20-1, the J call TRBJ1-1; no reliable D call. The CDR3 totals 11 residues. The V end lost 0 bases, the J end lost 8 bases, and 7 bases lay between the germline ends. CDR1 is DFQATT and CDR2 is SNEGSKA in the germline V gene (reference sequence). This chain's CDR3 is CSARDHPEAFF. For the CDR3, the DNA is TGCAGTGCTAGAGACCACCCAGAAGCTTTCTTT.

The chain employs TRBV15 and TRBJ2-3, with 9 bases identical to TRBD1. Germline lookup yields CDR1 LNHNV and CDR2 YYDKDF (reference sequence). The CDR3 is 17 amino acids. With 0 bases clipped from V and 4 bases from J, the junction kept 8 bases outside the gene matches. Here the CDR3 reads CATSRDRRQGGPDTQYF. DNA of the CDR3: TGTGCCACCAGCAGAGATCGGCGACAGGGGGGACCAGATACGCAGTATTTT. The full variable domain, rest sourced from reference TRBV15 and TRBJ2-3, is DAMVIQNPRYQVTQFGKPVTLSCSQTLNHNVMYWYQQKSSQAPKLLFHYYDKDFNNEADTPDNFQSRRPNTSFCFLDIRSPGLGDTAMYLCATSRDRRQGGPDTQYFGPGTRLTVL.

The V and J genes are TRBV4-2 and TRBJ2-2; 15 bases agree with TRBD2. The ends lost 4 bases at V and 8 bases at J; junction bases unmatched: 5. Germline assignment: CDR1 LGHNA and CDR2 YNFKEQ. CDR3 length equals 16 residues. CDR3 protein: CASSPGLAGGKGELFF. DNA of the CDR3: TGTGCCAGCAGCCCCGGACTAGCGGGGGGGAAAGGGGAGCTGTTTTTT.

The rearrangement joins TRBV10-3 to TRBJ1-2; unclear D gene. Germline lookup yields CDR1 ENHRY and CDR2 SYGVKD. The V end lost 7 bases, the J end lost 2 bases, and 17 bases lay between the germline ends. This CDR3 comprises 15 residues. The CDR3, as DNA: TGTGCCATCAAGCCCTCGGAGGGAGCGAACTATGGCTACACCTTC. Protein sequence: CAIKPSEGANYGYTF.

The chain joins TRBV3-1 to TRBJ1-2; D is unresolved. Germline V gene sequence: CDR1 LGHDT, CDR2 YNNKEL (reference sequence). Trimming removed 6 bases from V and 2 bases from J, with 13 bases in between. This CDR3 has 14 residues. In nucleotides, the CDR3 is TGTGCCAGCAGTCGAAATCTAGACAACTATGGCTACACCTTC. Amino acids: CASSRNLDNYGYTF.

The chain carries TRBV7-2 and TRBJ2-5; D gene uncertain. Trimming took 5 bases from V and 2 from J, leaving 18 bases between them. CDR1 and CDR2 (germline): SGHTA, FQGNSA. The CDR3 has 16 residues. The CDR3 reads CASSPAGRRPQETQYF. Here the CDR3 DNA reads TGTGCCAGCAGCCCCGCAGGACGCCGCCCACAAGAGACCCAGTACTTC.

The J gene is TRBJ2-3, the V gene TRBV27, with D perhaps matching TRBD2 (7 bases). CDR3 length: 15 residues. V dropped 2 bases and J dropped 6 bases, with 15 bases sitting between them. The germline V gene encodes CDR1 MNHEY and CDR2 SMNVEV (reference sequence). The DNA of the CDR3 is TGTGCCAGCAGTTTAACAGGGAGGGGTTCCGATACGCAGTATTTT. Translation gives CASSLTGRGSDTQYF.

This clonotype was recorded a few times. The CDR3 region is CASSLRWSNRDTIYEQYF. CDR3 DNA: TGTGCCAGCAGTTTAAGGTGGTCCAACCGGGACACGATTTACGAGCAGTACTTC. The genes are TRBV27 and TRBJ2-7; tentatively, D is TRBD1 (6 bases). The CDR3 has 18 amino acids. The V end lost 2 bases, the J end lost 4 bases, and 24 bases lay between the germline ends. Germline CDR1 reads MNHEY; CDR2 reads SMNVEV (reference sequence).

V usage is TRBV12-3 or TRBV12-4 and J usage is TRBJ2-3, with D perhaps assigned TRBD1 or TRBD2 (5 bases each). This CDR3 is 15 amino acids long. Trimming left V 6 bases short and J 2 bases short, with 15 bases between. The CDR3 sequence: CASSPGSGHTDTQYF. The DNA for the CDR3 is TGTGCCAGCAGCCCCGGATCGGGGCACACAGATACGCAGTATTTT.

The rearrangement uses TRBV3-1 and TRBJ2-4; TRBD2 agrees at 7 bases. The J call is in doubt because the DNA end fits TRBJ2-5 better. There are 14 residues in the CDR3. CDR1 LGHDT and CDR2 YNNKEL come from the germline V gene (reference sequence). The chain's CDR3 is CASRRNQGGKTQYF. As DNA, the CDR3 is TGTGCCAGCAGACGGAATCAGGGAGGGAAGACCCAGTACTTC.